This is a list of T cell receptor beta chains from one sample in a study of human T cells and chemical hapten exposure. MiXCR, run by TCRdb on the RACE reads, gives a single entry per CDR3 protein. The table shows 95,000 or so distinct CDR3 sequences, with roughly 11% occurring only once. Sequenced here: whole blood, sampled in connection with sensitization to the hapten diphenylcyclopropenone (DPC). Every receptor here comes from a woman between 40 and 50 years old with alopecia areata. Some clones in this sample may be carry-over from other donors' samples. CDR3s include the opening cysteine and the closing phenylalanine or tryptophan. D genes are given only for firm matches. Some rows mark clone size as missing; the rest say once, few, many or name a class of expanded clone.

TRBJ2-7,TRBV6-5,17,few,TRBD1,CASNPGQGISIVHEQYF,TGTGCCAGCAACCCGGGACAGGGCATCTCCATTGTGCACGAGCAGTACTTC
TRBJ2-1,TRBV14,15,few,.,CASSQTGGSYNEQFF,TGTGCCAGCAGCCAGACAGGTGGGTCCTACAATGAGCAGTTCTTC
TRBJ2-1,TRBV7-7,15,.,TRBD1,CASSPGTGTYGEQFF,TGTGCTAGCAGCCCAGGGACAGGGACATATGGAGAGCAGTTCTTC
TRBJ1-2,TRBV6-2/TRBV6-3,15,few,TRBD1,CASSYSPGTGYGYTF,TGTGCCAGCAGTTACTCGCCCGGGACAGGCTATGGCTACACCTTC
TRBJ1-5,TRBV6-1,15,many,TRBD1,CASSEWTGSNQPQHF,TGTGCCAGCAGTGAATGGACAGGGAGCAATCAGCCCCAGCATTTT
TRBJ1-1,TRBV28,12,.,.,CAIRRENTEAFF,TGTGCCATCCGGCGGGAGAACACTGAAGCTTTCTTT
TRBJ2-6,TRBV6-1,15,.,.,CASASPNSGANVLTF,TGTGCCAGCGCCTCACCCAACTCTGGGGCCAACGTCCTGACTTTC
TRBJ2-3,TRBV28,14,many,.,CASSRSRSTDTQYF,TGTGCCAGCAGTCGAAGTCGTAGCACAGATACGCAGTATTTT
TRBJ2-7,TRBV5-1,13,many,.,CASSVTVSYEQYF,TGCGCCAGCAGCGTGACTGTCTCCTACGAGCAGTACTTC
TRBJ2-2,TRBV7-3,13,many,.,CASSFSSGGELFF,TGTGCCAGCAGCTTCTCGTCCGGCGGGGAGCTGTTTTTT
TRBJ2-7,TRBV6-5,13,.,.,CATLGLTSREQYF,TGTGCCACCTTAGGACTCACCTCTCGGGAGCAGTACTTC
TRBJ2-3,TRBV6-5,15,.,TRBD1,CASRANGQVGPTQYF,TGTGCCAGCAGAGCCAACGGACAGGTTGGTCCGACGCAGTATTTT
TRBJ1-1,TRBV28,11,many,.,CASPGDTEAFF,TGTGCCAGCCCTGGGGACACTGAAGCTTTCTTT
TRBJ2-7,TRBV3-1,14,many,.,CASSQASQGVEQYF,TGTGCCAGCAGCCAAGCATCTCAGGGCGTCGAGCAGTACTTC
TRBJ2-1,TRBV12-3/TRBV12-4,13,many,TRBD1,CASSPGTGNEQFF,TGTGCCAGCAGTCCCGGGACAGGGAATGAGCAGTTCTTC
TRBJ2-6,TRBV11-2,17,few,.,CASTEFGANSGANVLTF,TGTGCCAGCACCGAATTCGGGGCTAACTCTGGGGCCAACGTCCTGACTTTC
TRBJ1-2,TRBV28,11,.,.,CAGSWADGYTF,TGTGCCGGCAGTTGGGCGGATGGCTACACCTTC
TRBJ2-7,TRBV7-6,13,few,.,CASSLNYNYEQYF,TGTGCCAGCAGCTTGAACTACAACTACGAGCAGTACTTC
TRBJ2-7,TRBV29-1,15,.,.,CSVELQGVSFYEQYF,TGCAGCGTTGAACTACAAGGGGTCAGTTTCTACGAGCAGTACTTC
TRBJ1-5,TRBV19,13,many,.,CASSGAGNQPQHF,TGTGCCAGTAGTGGGGCGGGCAATCAGCCCCAGCATTTT
TRBJ1-2,TRBV7-2,15,.,.,CASSLGPGAVYGYTF,TGTGCCAGCAGCTTAGGTCCGGGGGCGGTCTATGGCTACACCTTC
TRBJ2-3,TRBV2,15,.,.,CASSSDFPSTDTQYF,TGTGCCAGCAGTTCAGACTTCCCTAGCACAGATACGCAGTATTTT
TRBJ2-3,TRBV7-6,16,many,.,CASSLGSGGVEDTQYF,TGTGCCAGCAGCTTAGGCTCGGGCGGGGTCGAGGATACGCAGTATTTT
TRBJ1-4,TRBV7-2,14,many,TRBD1,CASAGGTGREKLFF,TGTGCCAGCGCCGGAGGGACAGGGCGGGAAAAACTGTTTTTT
TRBJ2-3,TRBV24-1,15,many,.,CATSDSKAWTDTQYF,TGTGCCACCAGTGATTCGAAGGCCTGGACAGATACGCAGTATTTT
TRBJ2-2,TRBV3-1,19,.,TRBD2,CASSQDRGVAGLDTGELFF,TGTGCCAGCAGCCAAGATCGGGGAGTAGCGGGGCTGGACACCGGGGAGCTGTTTTTT
TRBJ1-6,TRBV4-3,19,many,.,CASSQGRLAAAPNNSPLHF,TGCGCCAGCAGCCAAGGGAGACTGGCGGCGGCCCCTAATAATTCACCCCTCCACTTT
TRBJ2-2,TRBV19,14,.,.,CASSIGGYTGELFF,TGTGCCAGTAGTATCGGGGGTTACACCGGGGAGCTGTTTTTT
TRBJ2-7,TRBV4-3,15,many,TRBD1,CASSQNPTGPYEQYF,TGCGCCAGCAGCCAAAACCCGACAGGGCCCTACGAGCAGTACTTC
TRBJ2-2,TRBV12-3/TRBV12-4,17,few,TRBD1,CASSLANRGRTTGELFF,TGTGCCAGCAGTTTAGCGAACAGGGGGCGAACTACCGGGGAGCTGTTTTTT
TRBJ2-5,TRBV5-1,15,.,TRBD1,CASSLGQGVQETQYF,TGCGCCAGCAGCTTGGGACAGGGGGTTCAAGAGACCCAGTACTTC
TRBJ1-6,TRBV27,18,.,.,CASSVKRDPRSYNSPLHF,TGTGCCAGCAGCGTGAAACGGGACCCGAGGTCCTATAATTCACCCCTCCACTTT
TRBJ2-5,TRBV20-1,14,few,.,CSAPGFGVQETQYF,TGCAGTGCGCCGGGGTTCGGGGTCCAAGAGACCCAGTACTTC
TRBJ1-1,TRBV6-1,12,many,.,CASSMGGHEAFF,TGTGCCAGCAGTATGGGGGGCCATGAAGCTTTCTTT
TRBJ2-1,TRBV20-1,12,few,.,CSASFAYNEQFF,TGCAGTGCTTCCTTTGCATACAATGAGCAGTTCTTC
TRBJ2-1,TRBV28,16,many,TRBD2,CASSSPSGRARYEQFF,TGTGCCAGCAGTTCCCCGAGCGGGAGGGCCCGCTATGAGCAGTTCTTC
TRBJ2-1,TRBV19,16,.,.,CASSIDSGYSYNEQFF,TGTGCCAGTAGTATAGATTCGGGGTACTCCTACAATGAGCAGTTCTTC
TRBJ1-5,TRBV4-3,14,many,.,CASSLDYSNQPQHF,TGCGCCAGCAGCCTAGATTATAGCAATCAGCCCCAGCATTTT
TRBJ2-1,TRBV7-8,16,many,TRBD1,CASSLEQGTGHNEQFF,TGTGCCAGCAGCTTAGAGCAGGGGACAGGACACAATGAGCAGTTCTTC
TRBJ1-1,TRBV5-1,11,.,.,CASSLGSEAFF,TGCGCCAGCAGCTTAGGGTCTGAAGCTTTCTTT
TRBJ2-3,TRBV19,19,many,TRBD2,CASSSPRTSGRGGTDTQYF,TGTGCCAGCAGTTCCCCCCGGACTAGCGGGAGAGGGGGCACAGATACGCAGTATTTT
TRBJ1-6,TRBV12-3/TRBV12-4,14,many,.,CASTPGPRGSPLHF,TGTGCCAGCACTCCCGGGCCAAGGGGGTCACCCCTCCACTTT
TRBJ1-4,TRBV5-4,14,many,TRBD1,CASSLTGADEKLFF,TGTGCCAGCAGCCTTACAGGGGCGGACGAAAAACTGTTTTTT
TRBJ1-5,TRBV20-1,17,many,.,CSARGKVTGTSNQPQHF,TGCAGTGCTAGAGGAAAGGTAACAGGGACGAGCAATCAGCCCCAGCATTTT
TRBJ2-3,TRBV13,15,few,.,CASSLGRAATDTQYF,TGTGCCAGCAGCTTAGGCAGGGCCGCCACAGATACGCAGTATTTT
TRBJ2-1,TRBV12-3/TRBV12-4,13,.,.,CACTGPSYNEQFF,TGTGCCTGCACTGGTCCCTCCTACAATGAGCAGTTCTTC
TRBJ1-1,TRBV3-1,13,few,.,CASSQDRLASAFF,TGTGCCAGCAGCCAAGATCGTCTAGCCTCAGCTTTCTTT
TRBJ2-3,TRBV9,15,.,.,CASSVGAESTDTQYF,TGTGCCAGCAGCGTCGGGGCCGAGAGCACAGATACGCAGTATTTT
TRBJ1-5,TRBV6-2/TRBV6-3,14,.,.,CASSYSNGNQPQHF,TGTGCCAGCAGTTACTCGAATGGCAATCAGCCCCAGCATTTT